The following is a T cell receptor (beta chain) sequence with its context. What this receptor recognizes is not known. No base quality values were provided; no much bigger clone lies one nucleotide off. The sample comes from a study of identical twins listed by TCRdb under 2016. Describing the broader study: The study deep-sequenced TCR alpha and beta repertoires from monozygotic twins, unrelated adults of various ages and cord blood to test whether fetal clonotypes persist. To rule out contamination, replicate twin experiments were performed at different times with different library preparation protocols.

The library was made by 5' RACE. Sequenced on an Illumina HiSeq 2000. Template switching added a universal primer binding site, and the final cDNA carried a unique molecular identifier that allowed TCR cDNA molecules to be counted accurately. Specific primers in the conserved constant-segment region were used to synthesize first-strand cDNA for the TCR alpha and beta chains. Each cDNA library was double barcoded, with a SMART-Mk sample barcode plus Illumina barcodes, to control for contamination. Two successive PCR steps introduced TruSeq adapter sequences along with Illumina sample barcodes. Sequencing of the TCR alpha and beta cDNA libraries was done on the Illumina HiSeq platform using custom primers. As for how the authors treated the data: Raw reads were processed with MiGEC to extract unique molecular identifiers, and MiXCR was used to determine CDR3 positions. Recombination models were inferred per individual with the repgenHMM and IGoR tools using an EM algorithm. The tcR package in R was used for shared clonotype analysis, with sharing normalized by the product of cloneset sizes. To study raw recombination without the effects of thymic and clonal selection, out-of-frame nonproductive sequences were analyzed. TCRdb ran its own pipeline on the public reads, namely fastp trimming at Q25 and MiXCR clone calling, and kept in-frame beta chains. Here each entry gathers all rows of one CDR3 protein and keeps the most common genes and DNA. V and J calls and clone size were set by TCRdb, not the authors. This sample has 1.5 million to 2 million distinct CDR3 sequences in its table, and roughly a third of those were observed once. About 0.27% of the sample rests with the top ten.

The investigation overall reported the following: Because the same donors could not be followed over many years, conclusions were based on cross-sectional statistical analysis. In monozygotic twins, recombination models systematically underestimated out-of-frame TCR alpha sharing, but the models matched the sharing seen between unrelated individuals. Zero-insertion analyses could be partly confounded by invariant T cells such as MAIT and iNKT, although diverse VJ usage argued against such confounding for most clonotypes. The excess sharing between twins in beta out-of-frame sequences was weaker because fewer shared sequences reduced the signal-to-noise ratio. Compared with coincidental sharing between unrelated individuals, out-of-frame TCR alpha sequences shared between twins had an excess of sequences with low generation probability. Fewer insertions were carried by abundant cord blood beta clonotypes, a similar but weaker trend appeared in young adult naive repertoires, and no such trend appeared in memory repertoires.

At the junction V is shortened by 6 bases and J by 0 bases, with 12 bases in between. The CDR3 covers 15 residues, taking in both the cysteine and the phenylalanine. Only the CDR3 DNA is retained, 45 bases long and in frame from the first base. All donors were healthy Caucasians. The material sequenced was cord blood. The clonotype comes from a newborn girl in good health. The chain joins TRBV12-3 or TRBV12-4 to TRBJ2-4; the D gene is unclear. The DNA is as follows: TGTGCCAGCAGCCAAGATAAGGTAGCCAAAAACATTCAGTACTTC. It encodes CASSQDKVAKNIQYF.